Included here is one T cell receptor beta chain sequence, with context. This clonotype was counted once. Which antigen it targets is not known. One base away there is no much larger clone; base qualities are not given. A single read offers scant evidence. CDR1 and CDR2 were assigned from the germline V gene as SGHTA and FQGNSA. From its cysteine to its phenylalanine, the CDR3 spans 13 amino acids. The only DNA kept is the CDR3, 39 bases in frame from the first base. Relative to germline, V is 3 bases shorter and J is 5 bases shorter, with 9 bases between their ends. The entry originates in a study of CD8 T cells in Susac syndrome (dated by TCRdb to the late 2010s). In the study overall: Among the sequenced Susac syndrome patients, five or six had clinically active disease and roughly 8 were in clinical remission. At blood withdrawal, Susac syndrome patients were therapy-naive, treated with corticosteroids (with IVIg additionally given to some), or treated with IVIg alone. The study used repertoire sequencing to test whether antigen drove CD8+ T cell activation and differentiation in Susac syndrome. Clonality of the CD8+ T cell repertoire was compared between more than 10 healthy donors, approximately 14 Susac syndrome patients and some 15 multiple sclerosis patients. Summary of the overall study and its limitations: The number of individuals in the TCR sequencing and HLA analysis was acknowledged as relatively small. In the total CD8+ and CD8+ TEMRA repertoires, over 15 and five Susac-specific public clones, respectively, were identified. Susac syndrome CD8+ repertoires showed clonal expansion, highest in CD8+ TEMRA cells and greater in clinically active than remitting patients.

RNA was extracted using the RNeasy kit, and about 0.45 to 1 microgram was reverse transcribed with random hexamers. The immunoSEQ multiplex PCR assay, which covers 54 Vbeta and 13 Jbeta segments, was used to amplify TCR beta CDR3 regions. To correct PCR amplification bias, a synthetic template baseline was used for both primer optimization and computational correction. The study's processing was this. Only productive sequences were kept, with reads annotated to V, D and J genes according to IMGT and analyzed in immunoSEQ Analyzer. Clonality was computed as one minus Shannon entropy normalized by log2 of the number of productive unique sequences. For each patient and control, public and private clones were evaluated within the 100 most prevalent clones. A clone was defined as Susac-specific if it was absent from the healthy and MS cohorts, from approximately 980 published viral clones and from other ImmuneACCESS disease sequences. Using fastp at Q25 and MiXCR, TCRdb reprocessed the public reads and kept productive beta chains. Rows with a matching CDR3 protein are joined into one entry that keeps the most common DNA and genes. The V and J calls reflect TCRdb's pipeline rather than the authors' work. The sample contains 100,000 or so distinct CDR3 sequences, approximately 95% of them found a single time. 0.3% to 0.35% of the sample lies in the top ten.

Peripheral blood CD8+ and CD4+ T cells from healthy donors, Susac syndrome patients and multiple sclerosis patients were profiled using high-throughput TCR beta sequencing. The Susac syndrome patients fulfilled recently defined diagnostic criteria for definite or probable disease. CD8+ TEMRA cells were enriched by FACS, while bulk CD8+ and CD4+ T cells were purified by magnetic negative isolation. Blood was drawn into EDTA tubes, processed within 24 hours, and PBMCs were isolated by density gradient centrifugation. PBMCs intended for TCR sequencing were cryopreserved in liquid nitrogen and thawed later in a water bath at 37 degrees C. A purity of at least 90% was achieved for sorted or isolated CD4+, CD8+ and CD8+ TEMRA cells.

The sample was CD8+ T cells from PBMCs. The TCR originated in a human donor with Susac syndrome. The chain uses TRBV7-2 and TRBJ2-3; no D gene can be assigned with confidence. The DNA is TGTGCCAGCAGCTTCGAGGCGGTAGATACGCAGTATTTT. Its protein is CASSFEAVDTQYF. Joined to the reference TRBV7-2 and TRBJ2-3 proteins, this CDR3 gives the full variable domain: GAGVSQSPSNKVTEKGKDVELRCDPISGHTALYWYRQSLGQGLEFLIYFQGNSAPDKSGLPSDRFSAERTGGSVSTLTIQRTQQEDSAVYLCASSFEAVDTQYFGPGTRLTVL.